This T cell receptor (beta chain) was documented in a study of T cell responses to AZD1222 COVID-19 vaccine. Study-wide results and caveats: Spike was spanned by vaccine-associated CD4 TCRs, which were dominant at 160-218 and 743-854.

The protocol was immunoSEQ multiplex PCR, while the TCRdb copy is restricted to in-frame clones and leaves out a portion. The sample includes some 97,000 clones, around nine tenths of them seen just once. Regarding this clone: Its antigen is not known.

From germline, CDR1 is SGHRS and CDR2 YFSETQ. This CDR3 comprises 17 residues. V was cut by 0 bases and J by 3 bases, with 17 bases left in between. The sequence derives from an adult in good health. This chain uses TRBV5-1 with TRBJ2-3; perhaps D is TRBD1 or TRBD2 (6 bases each). The specimen comprised peripheral blood, sampled on day 0 of AZD1222 vaccination. The CDR3 sequence is CASSLEMGGLRTDTQYF. The CDR3 coding sequence is TGCGCCAGCAGCTTGGAGATGGGGGGCCTTAGGACAGATACGCAGTATTTT.